Shown below are 27 T cell receptor beta chains from a single sample sequenced in a study of identical twins. Each CDR3 protein is one row after TCRdb ran MiXCR on the 5' RACE reads. In the table there are 450,000 to 600,000 distinct CDR3 sequences, around 22% of which are singletons. The data were also submitted as part of a second study, on yellow fever vaccine responses in identical twins.

The source material was CD4+ T cells sorted from blood. These receptors came from a young woman in good health.

CDR3 DNA: TGTGCCAGCTCACCACTAAGGGGGAATGAAGCTTTCTTT. Protein product: CASSPLRGNEAFF. V gene TRBV18 combines with J gene TRBJ1-1, with D perhaps TRBD1 (6 bases). Deletions cut 1 base from V and 7 bases from J, with 10 bases between. Germline CDR1 is KGHSH and CDR2 is LQKENI. The CDR3 has 13 residues.

The rearrangement links TRBV7-8 to TRBJ2-7, with 8 bases matching TRBD2. The junction had 6 bases not matched to a gene; V was cut back by 4 bases and J by 1 base. The germline gives CDR1 SGHVS, CDR2 FQNEAQ. This CDR3 has 15 amino acids. CDR3 nucleotide sequence: TGTGCCAGCAGCTCAGCGGGAGTTGGTTCCTACGAGCAGTACTTC. It yields the protein CASSSAGVGSYEQYF.

On this clonotype itself: One junction end disagrees with the germline gene, perhaps due to a read error. J is TRBJ1-3 and V is TRBV3-1; no clear D. The CDR3 has 16 amino acids. Germline lookup yields CDR1 LGHDT and CDR2 YNNKEL (reference sequence). This CDR3 is CASRVEGSGSGDTIYF. Here the CDR3 DNA reads TGTGCCAGCAGGGTGGAAGGGAGCGGCTCTGGAGACACCATATATTTT.

The V gene is TRBV12-3 or TRBV12-4, the J gene TRBJ2-3, with D possibly being TRBD2 (6 bases). The CDR3 covers 11 residues. Trimming pared 6 bases from V and 10 bases from J, leaving 11 bases between. As DNA, the CDR3 is TGTGCCAGCAGCTCGGGACTCTCGCAGTATTTT. The encoded protein is CASSSGLSQYF.

This clonotype has only a few counts. This chain links TRBV10-3 with TRBJ2-5, with 11 bases matching TRBD1. This CDR3 region has 16 residues. Germline V gives CDR1 ENHRY, CDR2 SYGVKD. V lost 6 bases and J lost 5; bases outside the gene matches: 11. CDR3 DNA sequence: TGTGCCATCAGCCCAAATGATGGACAGGGGGCTGAGACCCAGTACTTC. Its translation is CAISPNDGQGAETQYF.

The chain has TRBV18 and TRBJ2-7; weak D call: TRBD1 (6 bases). Germline V lookup: CDR1 KGHSH, CDR2 LQKENI. The V end lost 3 bases, the J end lost 6 bases, and 21 bases lay between the germline ends. This CDR3 is 16 amino acids long. This CDR3 reads CASSPRGTVGISEQYF. In nucleotides, the CDR3 is TGTGCCAGCTCACCGAGGGGGACGGTAGGGATTTCCGAGCAGTACTTC.

This clonotype was counted only a few times. The V and J genes are TRBV18 and TRBJ2-2; D unclear. V lost 0 bases and J 2 bases, leaving 10 bases between the germline ends. This CDR3 has 16 residues. The germline V gene has CDR1 KGHSH and CDR2 LQKENI. CDR3 sequence: CASSPPARSNTGELFF. The CDR3 DNA reads as TGTGCCAGCTCACCACCGGCTAGGTCTAACACCGGGGAGCTGTTTTTT.

This clonotype was counted ten times or more. The CDR3 nucleotides read TGTGCCAGCAGTCAGGGACTAGCTGCAAACACCGGGGAGCTGTTTTTT. As protein: CASSQGLAANTGELFF. The chain joins TRBV12-3 or TRBV12-4 to TRBJ2-2; TRBD2 aligns across 9 bases. The junction had 6 bases not matched to a gene; V was cut back by 5 bases and J by 2 bases. The CDR3 extends over 16 amino acids.

The chain links TRBV6-1 to TRBJ2-1; D tentatively fits TRBD1 or TRBD2 (5 bases each). The CDR3 runs 17 residues. V was shortened by 3 bases and J by 7 bases, with 22 bases between the two germline ends. The germline CDR1 and CDR2 sequences are MNHNS and SASEGT. The CDR3 sequence is CASSDTPGRRWKNEQFF. The CDR3, as DNA: TGTGCCAGCAGTGACACCCCGGGACGCCGATGGAAGAATGAGCAGTTCTTC.

This chain joins TRBV12-3 or TRBV12-4 and TRBJ1-2; a weak D match, TRBD1 (5 bases). V was cut by 6 bases and J by 7 bases, with 21 bases left in between. CDR3 length equals 15 residues. Here the CDR3 reads CASSRMGREVTGYTF. The CDR3 bases are TGTGCCAGCAGCCGCATGGGCAGGGAAGTGACTGGCTACACCTTC.

The rearrangement links TRBV6-1 to TRBJ2-1, with TRBD2 identical over 7 bases. Looked up from germline, CDR1 is MNHNS and CDR2 is SASEGT. The CDR3 totals 15 residues. With V trimmed by 4 bases and J by 9 bases, 12 bases remained unmatched. CDR3 nucleotides: TGTGCCAGCAGTGGGGGGGGAGGCCACTGGGGTGAGCAGTTCTTC. Its protein product is CASSGGGGHWGEQFF.

The chain links TRBV20-1 to TRBJ1-1; maybe TRBD1 (5 bases). The length of the CDR3 is 11 residues. The V gene lost 3 bases and the J gene lost 10 bases, with 12 bases spanning the gap. Germline assignment: CDR1 DFQATT and CDR2 SNEGSKA (reference sequence). The CDR3 reads CSASGGVGAFF. Written as DNA, the CDR3 is TGCAGTGCTAGTGGGGGGGTGGGAGCTTTCTTT.

The chain joins TRBV6-1 to TRBJ2-1; tentative D call: TRBD1 (5 bases). CDR3 length equals 16 residues. Trimming shortened V by 7 bases and J by 0 bases, and 16 bases separated the two germline ends. CDR1 and CDR2 (germline): MNHNS, SASEGT. The CDR3 DNA is TGTGCCAGCACCCGTCGTAGGGGTCCCTCCTACAATGAGCAGTTCTTC. It specifies CASTRRRGPSYNEQFF.

This clonotype was found many times. The chain combines TRBV5-1 with TRBJ2-4; possibly TRBD1 for D (5 bases). Germline CDR1 SGHRS, CDR2 YFSETQ. The V end lost 0 bases, the J end lost 0 bases, and 7 bases lay between the germline ends. CDR3 length: 15 residues. The DNA of the CDR3 is TGCGCCAGCAGCTTGGAGGGGTTAGCCAAAAACATTCAGTACTTC. It is translated as CASSLEGLAKNIQYF.

The chain has TRBV5-1 and TRBJ1-4; D remains unclear. V gave up 2 bases and J gave up 4 bases, with 9 bases separating them. The CDR3 sequence is 14 residues long. CDR1 SGHRS and CDR2 YFSETQ come from the germline V gene. This chain's CDR3 is CASSFAENNEKLFF. CDR3 nucleotides: TGCGCCAGCAGCTTTGCGGAGAATAATGAAAAACTGTTTTTT.

The V call is TRBV11-2, the J call TRBJ2-4; perhaps D is TRBD1 or TRBD2 (5 bases each). The ends were cut back, 1 base at V and 6 bases at J, with 16 bases in the middle. The V gene's germline CDR1 is SGHAT and CDR2 FQNNGV. CDR3 length: 16 amino acids. CDR3 amino acids: CASSLAVGQRGNIQYF. The CDR3 DNA reads TGTGCCAGCAGCTTAGCGGTGGGGCAGAGGGGAAACATTCAGTACTTC. Supplemented by reference TRBV11-2 and TRBJ2-4, the full variable domain reads EAGVAQSPRYKIIEKRQSVAFWCNPISGHATLYWYQQILGQGPKLLIQFQNNGVVDDSQLPKDRFSAERLKGVDSTLKIQPAKLEDSAVYLCASSLAVGQRGNIQYFGAGTRLSVL.

This sequence joins TRBV5-1 and TRBJ2-1; tentatively, D is TRBD2 (6 bases). The CDR3 is 13 residues long. Trimming removed 0 bases from V and 10 bases from J, with 11 bases in between. CDR1 is SGHRS, CDR2 YFSETQ, per germline. The CDR3 reads CASSLGLGGEQFF. The CDR3 region has the DNA TGCGCCAGCAGCTTGGGACTAGGTGGCGAGCAGTTCTTC.

V gene TRBV18 combines with J gene TRBJ2-7, with D unclear. CDR1 KGHSH and CDR2 LQKENI come from the germline V gene. The CDR3 is 15 residues long. The V end lost 3 bases, the J end lost 4 bases, and 16 bases lay between the germline ends. The CDR3 is CASSPNQRVGYEQYF. As DNA, the CDR3 is TGTGCCAGCTCACCCAACCAAAGGGTGGGTTACGAGCAGTACTTC.

The chain combines TRBV7-9 with TRBJ2-5; 8 nucleotides align to TRBD2. The V gene's germline CDR1 is SEHNR and CDR2 FQNEAQ (reference sequence). This CDR3 is built from 14 residues. V was pared by 6 bases and J by 5 bases, with 8 bases of the junction left unmatched. The CDR3 bases are TGTGCCAGCAGTCCCGGACTAGCAGCCGAGACCCAGTACTTC. As protein: CASSPGLAAETQYF.

The chain uses TRBV5-1 and TRBJ1-6; D is undetermined. There are 13 residues in the CDR3. Germline lookup yields CDR1 SGHRS and CDR2 YFSETQ. V was clipped by 2 bases and J by 7 bases, with 7 bases between them. CDR3 sequence: CASSFGNNSPLHF. CDR3 in DNA: TGCGCCAGCAGCTTTGGGAACAATTCACCCCTCCACTTT.

The V and J genes are TRBV7-9 and TRBJ2-5, with D tentatively TRBD1 (6 bases). V was trimmed by 0 bases and J by 3 bases, leaving 14 bases between them. From germline, CDR1 is SEHNR and CDR2 FQNEAQ (reference sequence). The CDR3 runs to 16 residues. The CDR3 nucleotides read TGTGCCAGCAGCTTAGCGTACGGAACAGGGAAAGAGACCCAGTACTTC. As protein: CASSLAYGTGKETQYF.

This clonotype was picked up a small number of times. This chain connects TRBV28 to TRBJ2-1, with 10 bases lining up with TRBD2. The CDR3 sequence is 14 residues long. Trimming took 6 bases from V and 6 from J; bases not matched to a gene: 5. Germline V gene lookup returns CDR1 MDHEN and CDR2 SYDVKM. The CDR3 sequence: CASRVGLATNEQFF. The CDR3 DNA is TGTGCCAGCAGGGTGGGACTAGCGACCAATGAGCAGTTCTTC.

The gene calls are TRBV21-1 and TRBJ2-7. TRBV21-1 is recorded as a pseudogene. CDR3 length: 11 residues. CDR3 DNA sequence: TGTGCCAGCTGCAGGGGTTACGAGCAGTACTTC. Translation gives CASCRGYEQYF.

This clonotype was observed a handful of times. V usage is TRBV12-3 or TRBV12-4 and J usage is TRBJ1-1; no definite D call. The CDR3 spans 12 residues. The V end lost 4 bases, the J end lost 9 bases, and 12 bases lay between the germline ends. Here the CDR3 reads CASSYGVVKAFF. DNA of the CDR3: TGTGCCAGCAGTTATGGCGTTGTGAAAGCTTTCTTT.

V usage is TRBV7-2 and J usage is TRBJ2-3; the match to TRBD2 covers 7 bases. CDR1 is SGHTA, CDR2 FQGNSA, per germline. V dropped 1 base and J dropped 8; count of bases not matched to a gene: 12. The CDR3 totals 16 residues. The CDR3 loop reads CASSLGGGFLFGTQYF. CDR3 coding DNA: TGTGCCAGCAGCTTAGGGGGGGGGTTTCTATTCGGTACGCAGTATTTT.

CDR3 in DNA: TGTGCCAGCAGTATCCTCCGGGGAAACACCATATATTTT. Its translation is CASSILRGNTIYF. The chain couples TRBV27 to TRBJ1-3; D is uncertain. CDR3 length: 13 residues. Germline V lookup: CDR1 MNHEY, CDR2 SMNVEV (reference sequence). The V end was cut by 5 bases, the J end by 4 bases, with 9 bases between.

This clonotype was detected only a few times. The gene calls are TRBV20-1 and TRBJ2-1; 8 bases align to TRBD1. The germline CDR1 and CDR2 sequences are DFQATT and SNEGSKA (reference sequence). The CDR3 loop spans 15 amino acids. The V and J ends lost 4 bases and 9 bases, in that order; junction bases with no gene match: 14. CDR3 sequence (DNA): TGCAGTGCTAAACTTGGACAGGGTCGAGAGAGTGAGCAGTTCTTC. Translated: CSAKLGQGRESEQFF.